Below are 11 T cell receptor beta chains sequenced from a single sample in a study of shared clonotypes between healthy human individuals. Selected positively for CCR7 and CD45RO-negative, naive CD8 cells excluded terminally differentiated effector memory CD45RA+ cells. TCRdb's table, derived via immunoSEQ multiplex PCR, lists solely in-frame clones and lacks some. The sample has about 700,000 clones, 92% seen once. The sequenced sample was naive CD8+ T cells sorted from blood. The receptors were sampled from a man between 25 and 39 years old in good health.

The V call is TRBV29-1, the J call TRBJ1-2; 7 nucleotides match TRBD1. The V segment lost 5 bases and the J segment 6 bases; nucleotides outside the gene matches: 6. Germline V CDR1 and CDR2: SQVTM, ANQGSEA. The CDR3 consists of 12 residues. This CDR3 is CSVLMDRHGYTF. The CDR3 region has the DNA TGCAGCGTTCTAATGGACAGGCATGGCTACACCTTC.

The V gene is TRBV6-1, the J gene TRBJ1-1; D is undetermined. CDR1 is MNHNS and CDR2 is SASEGT in the germline V gene. V was shortened by 1 base and J by 7 bases, with 13 bases between the two germline ends. CDR3 size: 14 residues. The CDR3 loop is CASSEGRTPYEAFF. The CDR3 bases are TGTGCCAGCAGTGAAGGGCGGACCCCCTATGAAGCTTTCTTT.

CDR3 region: CASSNPGGTSNYNEQFF. CDR3 nucleotides: TGTGCCAGCAGCAATCCCGGCGGGACTAGTAACTACAATGAGCAGTTCTTC. V is TRBV11-2 and J is TRBJ2-1; 8 nucleotides line up with TRBD2. With V trimmed by 5 bases and J by 3 bases, 12 bases remained unmatched. Germline loops: CDR1 SGHAT, CDR2 FQNNGV. The CDR3 is 17 residues long.

The chain's CDR3 is CASSSPGTSGSVSGELFF. The CDR3 DNA is TGTGCCAGCAGCTCACCAGGGACTAGCGGGAGCGTTTCCGGGGAGCTGTTTTTT. V is TRBV7-6 and J is TRBJ2-2, with 14 bases matching TRBD2. The CDR3 covers 18 residues. The germline V gene encodes CDR1 SGHVS and CDR2 FNYEAQ. The junction had 10 bases not matched to a gene; V was cut back by 4 bases and J by 6 bases.

The chain joins TRBV14 to TRBJ2-1; perhaps D is TRBD1 or TRBD2 (6 bases each). Germline loops: CDR1 SGHDN, CDR2 FVKESK. There are 18 residues in the CDR3. Between the trimmed V and J ends, which lost 0 bases and 9 bases, there was a span of 24 bases. The CDR3 bases are TGTGCCAGCAGCCAAGAAGTCAGTGCGGGACACTTAGGTAGTGAGCAGTTCTTC. Translating it yields CASSQEVSAGHLGSEQFF.

This clone appeared once. The chain joins TRBV29-1 to TRBJ1-2; D is uncertain. The CDR3 is 11 residues long. The V gene lost 1 base and the J gene lost 5 bases, with 5 bases spanning the gap. Per germline, CDR1 SQVTM and CDR2 ANQGSEA. The CDR3 loop is CSVEGPYGYTF. Written as DNA, the CDR3 is TGCAGCGTTGAAGGTCCTTATGGCTACACCTTC. Filled out from reference TRBV29-1 and TRBJ1-2, the complete variable domain reads SAVISQKPSRDICQRGTSLTIQCQVDSQVTMMFWYRQQPGQSLTLIATANQGSEATYESGFVIDKFPISRPNLTFSTLTVSNMSPEDSSIYLCSVEGPYGYTFGSGTRLTVV.

This chain joins TRBV5-5 and TRBJ1-2; D is perhaps TRBD1 (6 bases). Trimming pared 1 base from V and 2 bases from J, leaving 12 bases between. This CDR3 region has 15 residues. Per germline, CDR1 SGHKS and CDR2 YYEKEE (reference sequence). The CDR3 loop reads CASSLTPGENYGYTF. The CDR3 DNA follows: TGTGCCAGCAGCTTGACGCCAGGGGAGAACTATGGCTACACCTTC.

The V call is TRBV6-5, the J call TRBJ2-3; 8 nucleotides align to TRBD2. The CDR3 sequence is 16 residues long. V was pared by 0 bases and J by 6 bases, with 8 bases of the junction left unmatched. From germline, CDR1 is MNHEY and CDR2 SVGAGI. This CDR3 reads CASSYSSGSVGDTQYF. CDR3 nucleotide sequence: TGTGCCAGCAGTTACTCCAGCGGGAGTGTGGGGGATACGCAGTATTTT.

This chain connects TRBV19 to TRBJ2-7, with D possibly matching TRBD1 (6 bases). Trimming pared 5 bases from V and 6 bases from J, leaving 14 bases between. Germline V gene data show CDR1 as LNHDA and CDR2 as SQIVND (reference sequence). The CDR3 consists of 13 residues. Here the CDR3 DNA reads TGTGCCAGTAGTGTCACAGGGAACCGCGAGCAGTACTTC. Translated, it gives CASSVTGNREQYF.

The V and J genes are TRBV11-2 and TRBJ2-1; 15 nucleotides agree with TRBD2. V shed 5 bases, J shed 0 bases, and the junction held 8 bases outside the gene matches. The CDR3 runs 19 residues. Per the germline V gene, CDR1 is SGHAT and CDR2 is FQNNGV. The CDR3 DNA reads TGTGCCAGCAGCCACGGACTAGCGGGAGGGGGGCCCTCCTACAATGAGCAGTTCTTC. It yields the protein CASSHGLAGGGPSYNEQFF.

This sequence joins TRBV5-5 and TRBJ2-3, with 7 bases aligning to TRBD1. Germline V gives CDR1 SGHKS, CDR2 YYEKEE (reference sequence). The CDR3 is 15 amino acids. V shed 4 bases and J 2 bases; nucleotides not matched to a gene: 7. The CDR3, as DNA: TGTGCCAGCAGCAACCATGGACAGGACACAGATACGCAGTATTTT. Amino acid sequence: CASSNHGQDTDTQYF.